This TCR beta chain was documented in a study of early T cells in non-severe SARS-CoV-2 infection. Study details: The input, bulk RNA from unsorted whole blood, was sequenced, and chains were unpaired.

Study-wide results and limits: Private and CD4 specificities were missed by VDJdb matching, which favored anti-spike CD8 responses.

Per germline, CDR1 DFQATT and CDR2 SNEGSKA (reference sequence). This CDR3 spans 13 amino acids. The J segment lost 10 bases and the V segment lost 2 bases, leaving 7 bases of the junction unmatched. Researchers attached unique molecular identifiers to individual cDNA molecules. TCRdb ran MiXCR on the 5' RACE reads and lists one entry per CDR3 protein. The sample has under 65,000 distinct CDR3 sequences; roughly an eighth are singletons. About this clonotype itself: No antigen is known for it.

Sequenced: whole blood. This TCR came from an adult who was a healthcare worker with PCR-confirmed SARS-CoV-2 infection or an uninfected control (not recorded which). The rearrangement links TRBV20-1 to TRBJ2-1, with 8 positions matching TRBD1. The CDR3, as DNA: TGCAGTGCTAGACTTGGGGGACAGGCGGAGCAGTTCTTC. Its translation: CSARLGGQAEQFF.